The entry below gives a single T cell receptor (beta chain) sequence along with its context. This record comes from a study of OX40 agonist ivuxolimab in advanced cancers. On the study more broadly: Patients assigned to dose escalation were diagnosed with hepatocellular carcinoma, melanoma, renal cell or head and neck cancer.

CDR3 length equals 14 residues. CDR1 SGHRS and CDR2 YFSETQ come from the germline V gene. The V segment lost 2 bases and the J segment 4 bases; nucleotides outside the gene matches: 5. Here immunoSEQ multiplex PCR was the method, and the copy in TCRdb shows in-frame clones only, minus some. The top ten clones hold around 9.6% of a sample with about 79,000 clones, 94% of them seen once. This TCR came from an adult with an advanced solid tumor such as melanoma, head and neck, liver or kidney cancer. Source: CD4+ or CD8+ T cells sorted from blood, taken in a trial of the OX40 agonist ivuxolimab. This sequence joins TRBV5-1 and TRBJ2-7, with 8 bases identical to TRBD1. The CDR3 loop reads CASSFGTGGYEQYF. In DNA, the CDR3 is TGCGCCAGCAGCTTTGGAACAGGGGGTTACGAGCAGTACTTC.